This TCR beta chain was captured by sequencing in a study of shared clonotypes between healthy human individuals. Study-level findings and limits: Several donors showed sharing of around 5% of naive CD4 clonotypes.

Trimming took off 3 bases at V and 3 bases at J, with 9 bases between the two ends. Germline CDR1 is WNHNN and CDR2 is SYGVQD (reference sequence). The CDR3 extends over 13 amino acids. This clone was seen more than once but under ten times. Its antigen is not known. It was CD45RO-negative cells, positively selected for CCR7, that made up naive CD8 cells, with terminally differentiated effector memory CD45RA+ cells excluded. The data were produced by immunoSEQ multiplex PCR, yet TCRdb's version contains in-frame clones alone and is incomplete. The table lists under 700,000 clones, about 95% of them singletons, with approximately 0.11% in the top ten.

Sample: naive CD8+ T cells sorted from blood. The sequence came from a woman in her 30s in good health. The rearrangement uses TRBV10-1 and TRBJ2-7; D unresolved. In DNA, the CDR3 is TGCGCCAGCAGTGACCTAGTTGACTACGAGCAGTACTTC. It codes for CASSDLVDYEQYF.